The following is a T cell receptor beta chain sequence with its context. What it binds is unknown. This entry belongs to a study of shared clonotypes between healthy human individuals. Whole-study findings and limits: Of the naive CD4 clonotypes, approximately 5% were shared across several donors. Tissue TCR repertoires likely differ from these blood-only repertoires.

Clones were read by immunoSEQ multiplex PCR, and TCRdb kept only the in-frame ones, dropping some. The table includes around 510,000 clones, 90% to 97% detected once. V dropped 5 bases and J dropped 8; count of bases not matched to a gene: 7. Germline CDR1 and CDR2: SGHTA and FQGTGA. The CDR3 totals 15 residues. Healthy and HIV-negative, the adult donors had no recent acute infections or vaccinations. The chain combines TRBV7-3 with TRBJ2-1; 12 bases are a match to TRBD2. Specimen: naive CD4+ T cells sorted from blood. Subset denoted: CD45RA+ positively selected. This clonotype was sampled from a woman aged 30 to 39 in good health. CDR3 coding DNA: TGTGCCAGCAGCCTACTAGCGGGAGGAGTCTATGAGCAGTTCTTC. Translation: CASSLLAGGVYEQFF.